The rows below give T cell receptor beta chains drawn from one sample of a study of blood T cell repertoires in COVID-19. Generated by immunoSEQ multiplex PCR, the TCRdb table keeps only in-frame clones and is missing some. Of some 180,000 clones in the sample, 65% to 85% were seen once. Specimen: peripheral blood. Receptor source: a man in his 70s with active or convalescent COVID-19. The CDR3 runs from the conserved cysteine through the conserved F or W. Each record gives: J gene, D gene, V gene, clone size, CDR3 protein, CDR3 DNA. The D gene is left open where the match is weak. Size is omitted from some rows. Given values are once, few, many or a class for expanded clones.

>TRBJ1-2|-|TRBV3-1/TRBV3-2|once
CASSLAQGGGYTF
TGTGCCAGCAGCCTCGCGCAAGGGGGTGGCTACACCTTC
>TRBJ1-2|-|TRBV24-1|-
CATSDLTGGYTF
TGTGCCACCAGTGATTTGACAGGCGGCTACACCTTC
>TRBJ2-1|TRBD2|TRBV4-3|few
CASSPFGLAGGSEQFF
TGCGCCAGCAGCCCCTTCGGACTAGCGGGGGGTAGTGAGCAGTTCTTC
>TRBJ2-7|-|TRBV6-5|-
CASSPLGEQYF
TGTGCCAGCAGCCCCCTCGGCGAGCAGTACTTC
>TRBJ2-7|-|TRBV7-8|-
CASSPSVGAYEQYF
TGTGCCAGCAGCCCTAGCGTAGGTGCCTACGAGCAGTACTTC
>TRBJ1-1|TRBD1|TRBV5-6|-
CASSSQGGGTEAFF
TGTGCCAGCAGCTCACAGGGGGGGGGCACTGAAGCTTTCTTT
>TRBJ2-7|-|TRBV28|-
CASSSWSYEQYF
TGTGCCAGCAGTTCGTGGAGCTACGAGCAGTACTTC
>TRBJ1-1|TRBD1|TRBV18|-
CASSPGLGQMNTEAFF
TGTGCCAGCTCACCAGGCTTGGGACAGATGAACACTGAAGCTTTCTTT
>TRBJ1-5|-|TRBV28|-
CASYGGPGQPQHF
TGTGCCAGCTATGGGGGCCCCGGGCAGCCCCAGCATTTT
>TRBJ1-2|-|TRBV11-2|-
CASSPVGGDYGYTF
TGTGCCAGCAGCCCCGTCGGGGGAGACTATGGCTACACCTTC
>TRBJ1-2|TRBD1|TRBV29-1|once
CSVALRDRSEGYTF
TGCAGCGTAGCCCTCCGGGACAGGTCGGAAGGCTACACCTTC
>TRBJ2-1|-|TRBV28|-
CASGPSSYNEQFF
TGTGCCAGCGGGCCGAGCTCCTACAATGAGCAGTTCTTC
>TRBJ2-7|-|TRBV6-5|-
CASRSLGQISYEQYF
TGTGCCAGCAGATCCTTAGGACAAATCTCCTACGAGCAGTACTTC
>TRBJ2-3|TRBD1|TRBV7-2|-
CASSLYPLLDRGSTDTQYF
TGTGCCAGCAGCTTATACCCCTTATTGGACAGGGGGTCCACAGATACGCAGTATTTT
>TRBJ2-7|TRBD2|TRBV4-1|-
CASSLGLDIYEQYF
TGCGCCAGCAGCTTGGGACTAGATATCTACGAGCAGTACTTC
>TRBJ2-2|-|TRBV6-2/TRBV6-3|-
CASSLSDRAGELFF
TGTGCCAGCAGCCTTTCCGACAGAGCCGGGGAGCTGTTTTTT
>TRBJ2-1|-|TRBV19|-
CASSIPGRGHEQFF
TGTGCCAGTAGTATACCCGGGCGGGGACATGAGCAGTTCTTC
>TRBJ2-7|TRBD2|TRBV6-2/TRBV6-3|-
CASSYGTSGRNEQYF
TGTGCCAGCAGTTACGGGACTAGCGGGAGAAACGAGCAGTACTTC
>TRBJ1-2|TRBD1|TRBV10-2|-
CASSDPSDRGYGYTF
TGCGCCAGCAGTGACCCTTCCGACAGGGGCTATGGCTACACCTTC
>TRBJ1-1|TRBD1|TRBV3-1/TRBV3-2|-
CASSQEGQRVGTEAFF
TGTGCCAGCAGCCAAGAGGGACAGCGGGTAGGGACTGAAGCTTTCTTT
>TRBJ2-1|-|TRBV7-8|once
CASSSPRGVRVEQFF
TGTGCCAGCAGCTCCCCCCGCGGGGTTCGGGTTGAGCAGTTCTTC
>TRBJ1-2|TRBD1|TRBV13|few
CASSFGTANYGYTF
TGTGCCAGCAGCTTTGGGACAGCGAACTATGGCTACACCTTC
>TRBJ2-2|-|TRBV6-5|-
CASRPLDTVGLFF
TGTGCCAGCAGGCCCTTAGACACCGTGGGGCTGTTTTTT
>TRBJ1-5|-|TRBV15|-
CATQRGNQPQHF
TGTGCCACCCAACGGGGAAATCAGCCCCAGCATTTT
>TRBJ2-7|TRBD2|TRBV3-1/TRBV3-2|-
CASSPQVAGAYEQYF
TGTGCCAGCAGCCCTCAGGTAGCGGGAGCCTACGAGCAGTACTTC
>TRBJ2-5|TRBD1|TRBV18|-
CASSDGTGSQETQYF
TGTGCCAGCTCAGACGGGACAGGGTCTCAGGAGACCCAGTACTTC
>TRBJ2-7|-|TRBV18|once
CASSPTPGGDEQYF
TGTGCCAGCTCCCCCACACCGGGCGGGGACGAGCAGTACTTC
>TRBJ2-7|-|TRBV10-2|-
CASKGRANYEQYF
TGCGCCAGCAAGGGCAGGGCCAACTACGAGCAGTACTTC
>TRBJ1-2|-|TRBV12-3/TRBV12-4|-
CASSQGQNYGYTF
TGTGCCAGCAGCCAAGGACAGAACTATGGCTACACCTTC
>TRBJ1-2|TRBD1|TRBV15|-
CATSRGGTGRDARGYTF
TGTGCCACCAGCAGAGGGGGGACAGGTCGGGACGCAAGGGGCTACACCTTC
>TRBJ1-1|-|TRBV28|-
CASSSQQGIVTEAFF
TGTGCCAGCAGCTCTCAACAGGGCATTGTCACTGAAGCTTTCTTT
>TRBJ1-2|TRBD1|TRBV5-6|-
CASRPGTGPRGYTF
TGTGCCAGCAGACCCGGGACAGGGCCACGCGGCTACACCTTC
>TRBJ1-5|-|TRBV28|-
CASSLAVSNQPQHF
TGTGCCAGCAGTTTAGCGGTGAGCAATCAGCCCCAGCATTTT
>TRBJ1-4|-|TRBV27|-
CASSPGTSATNEKLFF
TGTGCCAGCAGTCCCGGGACAAGCGCAACTAATGAAAAACTGTTTTTT
>TRBJ1-2|-|TRBV5-8|once
CASSLASGYTF
TGTGCCAGCAGCTTGGCGAGCGGCTACACCTTC
>TRBJ2-7|TRBD2|TRBV11-2|few
CASSPRLVAGGRFEQYF
TGTGCCAGCAGCCCCCGCCTAGTAGCGGGAGGCCGTTTCGAGCAGTACTTC
>TRBJ1-4|-|TRBV25-1|once
CASSARGGIGEKLFF
TGTGCCAGCAGTGCAAGGGGGGGTATCGGTGAAAAACTGTTTTTT